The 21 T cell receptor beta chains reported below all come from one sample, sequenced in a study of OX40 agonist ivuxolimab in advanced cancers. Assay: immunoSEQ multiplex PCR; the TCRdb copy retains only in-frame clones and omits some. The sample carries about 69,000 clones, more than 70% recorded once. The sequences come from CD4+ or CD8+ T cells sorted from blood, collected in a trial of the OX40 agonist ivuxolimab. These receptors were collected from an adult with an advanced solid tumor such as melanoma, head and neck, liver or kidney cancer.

Written as DNA, the CDR3 is TGTGCCAGCATAGTAAGCGGGGCAGCCACAGATACGCAGTATTTT. This translates into CASIVSGAATDTQYF. The chain recombines TRBV5-4 with TRBJ2-3, with TRBD2 identical over 7 bases. J lost 2 bases, V lost 6 bases, and 9 bases had no gene match. The CDR3 consists of 15 residues. Germline CDR1 and CDR2: SGHNT and YYREEE (reference sequence).

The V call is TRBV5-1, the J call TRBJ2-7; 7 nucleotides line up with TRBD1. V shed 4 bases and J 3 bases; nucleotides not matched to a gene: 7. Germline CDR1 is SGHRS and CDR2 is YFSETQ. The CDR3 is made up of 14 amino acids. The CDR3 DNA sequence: TGCGCCAGCAGCCCGGACAGGAACCTCTACGAGCAGTACTTC. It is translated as CASSPDRNLYEQYF. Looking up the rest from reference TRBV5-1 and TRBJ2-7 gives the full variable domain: KAGVTQTPRYLIKTRGQQVTLSCSPISGHRSVSWYQQTPGQGLQFLFEYFSETQRNKGNFPGRFSGRQFSNSRSEMNVSTLELGDSALYLCASSPDRNLYEQYFGPGTRLTVT.

The CDR3, as DNA: TGTGCCAGTAGTATAACGGGACTAGCGGGGCCCACAGATACGCAGTATTTT. It translates to CASSITGLAGPTDTQYF. V usage is TRBV19 and J usage is TRBJ2-3; 13 positions match TRBD2. Trimming took 2 bases from V and 2 from J; bases not matched to a gene: 4. The germline V gene encodes CDR1 LNHDA and CDR2 SQIVND (reference sequence). The CDR3 extends over 17 amino acids.

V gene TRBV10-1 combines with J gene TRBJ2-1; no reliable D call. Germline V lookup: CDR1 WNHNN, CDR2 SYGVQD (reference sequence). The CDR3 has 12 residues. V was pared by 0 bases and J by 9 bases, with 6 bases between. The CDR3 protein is CASSESGSEQFF. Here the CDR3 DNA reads TGCGCCAGCAGTGAGTCTGGGTCTGAGCAGTTCTTC.

The DNA for the CDR3 is TGTGCCAGCAGCACCAGCGGGACCCCCTACAATGAGCAGTTCTTC. It encodes CASSTSGTPYNEQFF. The V gene is TRBV7-2, the J gene TRBJ2-1; TRBD2 matches 7 bases. CDR1 and CDR2 from the germline V gene are SGHTA and FQGNSA. Losses at the gene ends were 5 bases for V and 2 bases for J; bases not matched to a gene: 6. CDR3 size: 15 residues.

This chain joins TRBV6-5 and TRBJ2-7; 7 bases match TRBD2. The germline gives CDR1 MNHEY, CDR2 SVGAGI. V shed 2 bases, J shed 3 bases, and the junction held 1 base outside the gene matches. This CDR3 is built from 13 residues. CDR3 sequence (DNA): TGTGCCAGCAGTTACGAGCGGGACTACGAGCAGTACTTC. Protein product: CASSYERDYEQYF.

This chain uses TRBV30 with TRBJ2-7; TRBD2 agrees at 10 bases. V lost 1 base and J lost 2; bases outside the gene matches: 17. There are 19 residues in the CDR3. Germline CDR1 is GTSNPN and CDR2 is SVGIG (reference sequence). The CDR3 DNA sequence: TGTGCCTGGAGTGCCCGGGACACCAGGACTAGCGGTTATACCTACGAGCAGTACTTC. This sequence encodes CAWSARDTRTSGYTYEQYF.

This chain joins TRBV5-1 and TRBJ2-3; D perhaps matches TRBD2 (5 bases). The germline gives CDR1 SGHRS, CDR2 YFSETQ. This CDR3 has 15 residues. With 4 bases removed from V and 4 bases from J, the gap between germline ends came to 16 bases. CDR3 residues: CASSARAGRSDTQYF. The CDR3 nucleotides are TGCGCCAGCAGCGCAAGAGCTGGGAGATCAGATACGCAGTATTTT.

DNA for the CDR3: TGTGCCAGCAGCCCACGACGGACCGGGAACTATGGCTACACCTTC. Its translation is CASSPRRTGNYGYTF. The rearrangement links TRBV7-2 to TRBJ1-2; no firm D call. Trimming shortened V by 5 bases and J by 2 bases, and 15 bases separated the two germline ends. The CDR3 loop spans 15 amino acids. Germline CDR1 reads SGHTA; CDR2 reads FQGNSA. The full variable domain, its missing parts supplied by reference TRBV7-2 and TRBJ1-2, is GAGVSQSPSNKVTEKGKDVELRCDPISGHTALYWYRQSLGQGLEFLIYFQGNSAPDKSGLPSDRFSAERTGGSVSTLTIQRTQQEDSAVYLCASSPRRTGNYGYTFGSGTRLTVV.

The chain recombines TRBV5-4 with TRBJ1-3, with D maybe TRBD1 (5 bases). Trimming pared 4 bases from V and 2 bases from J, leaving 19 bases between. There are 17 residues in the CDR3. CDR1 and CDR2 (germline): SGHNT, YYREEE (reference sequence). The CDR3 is CASSHAGDGSPGNTIYF. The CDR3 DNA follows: TGTGCCAGCAGCCATGCTGGGGACGGCAGTCCTGGAAACACCATATATTTT.

This chain's CDR3 is CAWSVQGNTIYF. The CDR3 bases are TGTGCCTGGAGTGTACAGGGAAACACCATATATTTT. The chain has TRBV30 and TRBJ1-3; D unclear. CDR3 length equals 12 residues. CDR1 is GTSNPN, CDR2 SVGIG, per germline (reference sequence). V lost 0 bases, J lost 4 bases, and 4 bases lay in between.

The CDR3 nucleotides are TGTGCCAGCAGCCCCCGCGGGGACTCCACAGATACGCAGTATTTT. Encoded protein: CASSPRGDSTDTQYF. The chain employs TRBV7-9 and TRBJ2-3; weak D call: TRBD2 (6 bases). The CDR3 contains 15 residues. Germline values: CDR1 SEHNR, CDR2 FQNEAQ (reference sequence). V was pared by 5 bases and J by 2 bases, with 14 bases between.

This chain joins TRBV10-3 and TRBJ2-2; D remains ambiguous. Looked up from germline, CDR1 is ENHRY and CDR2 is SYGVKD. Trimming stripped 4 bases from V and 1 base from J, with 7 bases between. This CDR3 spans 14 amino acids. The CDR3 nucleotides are TGTGCCATCAGTGGGCGAGGGAACACCGGGGAGCTGTTTTTT. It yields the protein CAISGRGNTGELFF.

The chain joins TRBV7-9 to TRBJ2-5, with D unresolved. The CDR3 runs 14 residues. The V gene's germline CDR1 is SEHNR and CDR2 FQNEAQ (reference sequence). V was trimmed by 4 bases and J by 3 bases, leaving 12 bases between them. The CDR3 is CASSSHGSKETQYF. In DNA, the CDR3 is TGTGCCAGCAGCTCTCATGGTAGCAAAGAGACCCAGTACTTC. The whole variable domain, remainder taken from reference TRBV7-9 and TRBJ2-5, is DTGVSQNPRHKITKRGQNVTFRCDPISEHNRLYWYRQTLGQGPEFLTYFQNEAQLEKSRLLSDRFSAERPKGSFSTLEIQRTEQGDSAMYLCASSSHGSKETQYFGPGTRLLVL.

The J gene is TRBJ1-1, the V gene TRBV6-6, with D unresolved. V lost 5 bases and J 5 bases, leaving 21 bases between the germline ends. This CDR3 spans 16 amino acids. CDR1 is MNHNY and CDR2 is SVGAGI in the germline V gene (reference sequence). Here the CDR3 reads CASSLDRSRPGTEAFF. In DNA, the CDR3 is TGTGCCAGCAGTCTTGACCGGAGCCGGCCGGGAACTGAAGCTTTCTTT.

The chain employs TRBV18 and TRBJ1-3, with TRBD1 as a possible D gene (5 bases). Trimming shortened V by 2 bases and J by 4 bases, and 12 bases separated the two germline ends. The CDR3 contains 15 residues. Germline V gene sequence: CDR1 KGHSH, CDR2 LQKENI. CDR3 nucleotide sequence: TGTGCCAGCTCACCAACGCGCGGGGGAGGAAACACCATATATTTT. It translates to CASSPTRGGGNTIYF.

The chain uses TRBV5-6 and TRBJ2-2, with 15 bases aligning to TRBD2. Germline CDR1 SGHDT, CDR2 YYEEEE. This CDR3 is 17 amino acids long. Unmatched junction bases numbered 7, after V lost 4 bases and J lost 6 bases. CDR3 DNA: TGTGCCAGCAGCCGAGGACTAGCGGGGGGGTTCCCCGGGGAGCTGTTTTTT. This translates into CASSRGLAGGFPGELFF.

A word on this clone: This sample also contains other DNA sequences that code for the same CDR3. The CDR3 nucleotides read TGTGCCAGCAGCTTAGGGGGGCAAGGGAACACCGGGGAGCTGTTTTTT. It specifies CASSLGGQGNTGELFF. This chain uses TRBV7-2 with TRBJ2-2, with D possibly TRBD1 on 6 matching bases. The CDR3 is made up of 16 amino acids. The V end lost 1 base, the J end lost 1 base, and 10 bases lay between the germline ends. Germline V gene data show CDR1 as SGHTA and CDR2 as FQGNSA.

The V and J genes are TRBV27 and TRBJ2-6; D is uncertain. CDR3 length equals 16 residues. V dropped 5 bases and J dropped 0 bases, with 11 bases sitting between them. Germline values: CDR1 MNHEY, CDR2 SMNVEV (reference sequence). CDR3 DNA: TGTGCCAGCAGTCCCCCTCGGAACTCTGGGGCCAACGTCCTGACTTTC. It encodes CASSPPRNSGANVLTF.

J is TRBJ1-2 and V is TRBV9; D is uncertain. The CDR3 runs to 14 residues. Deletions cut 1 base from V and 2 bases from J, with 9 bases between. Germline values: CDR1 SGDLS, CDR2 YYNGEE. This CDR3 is CASSVSVGNYGYTF. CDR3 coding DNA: TGTGCCAGCAGCGTATCAGTTGGGAACTATGGCTACACCTTC.

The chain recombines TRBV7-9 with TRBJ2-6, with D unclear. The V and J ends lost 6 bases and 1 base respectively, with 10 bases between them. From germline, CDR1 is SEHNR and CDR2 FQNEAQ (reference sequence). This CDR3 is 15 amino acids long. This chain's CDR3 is CASSQRGSGANVLTF. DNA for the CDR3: TGTGCCAGCAGTCAACGCGGTTCTGGGGCCAACGTCCTGACTTTC.